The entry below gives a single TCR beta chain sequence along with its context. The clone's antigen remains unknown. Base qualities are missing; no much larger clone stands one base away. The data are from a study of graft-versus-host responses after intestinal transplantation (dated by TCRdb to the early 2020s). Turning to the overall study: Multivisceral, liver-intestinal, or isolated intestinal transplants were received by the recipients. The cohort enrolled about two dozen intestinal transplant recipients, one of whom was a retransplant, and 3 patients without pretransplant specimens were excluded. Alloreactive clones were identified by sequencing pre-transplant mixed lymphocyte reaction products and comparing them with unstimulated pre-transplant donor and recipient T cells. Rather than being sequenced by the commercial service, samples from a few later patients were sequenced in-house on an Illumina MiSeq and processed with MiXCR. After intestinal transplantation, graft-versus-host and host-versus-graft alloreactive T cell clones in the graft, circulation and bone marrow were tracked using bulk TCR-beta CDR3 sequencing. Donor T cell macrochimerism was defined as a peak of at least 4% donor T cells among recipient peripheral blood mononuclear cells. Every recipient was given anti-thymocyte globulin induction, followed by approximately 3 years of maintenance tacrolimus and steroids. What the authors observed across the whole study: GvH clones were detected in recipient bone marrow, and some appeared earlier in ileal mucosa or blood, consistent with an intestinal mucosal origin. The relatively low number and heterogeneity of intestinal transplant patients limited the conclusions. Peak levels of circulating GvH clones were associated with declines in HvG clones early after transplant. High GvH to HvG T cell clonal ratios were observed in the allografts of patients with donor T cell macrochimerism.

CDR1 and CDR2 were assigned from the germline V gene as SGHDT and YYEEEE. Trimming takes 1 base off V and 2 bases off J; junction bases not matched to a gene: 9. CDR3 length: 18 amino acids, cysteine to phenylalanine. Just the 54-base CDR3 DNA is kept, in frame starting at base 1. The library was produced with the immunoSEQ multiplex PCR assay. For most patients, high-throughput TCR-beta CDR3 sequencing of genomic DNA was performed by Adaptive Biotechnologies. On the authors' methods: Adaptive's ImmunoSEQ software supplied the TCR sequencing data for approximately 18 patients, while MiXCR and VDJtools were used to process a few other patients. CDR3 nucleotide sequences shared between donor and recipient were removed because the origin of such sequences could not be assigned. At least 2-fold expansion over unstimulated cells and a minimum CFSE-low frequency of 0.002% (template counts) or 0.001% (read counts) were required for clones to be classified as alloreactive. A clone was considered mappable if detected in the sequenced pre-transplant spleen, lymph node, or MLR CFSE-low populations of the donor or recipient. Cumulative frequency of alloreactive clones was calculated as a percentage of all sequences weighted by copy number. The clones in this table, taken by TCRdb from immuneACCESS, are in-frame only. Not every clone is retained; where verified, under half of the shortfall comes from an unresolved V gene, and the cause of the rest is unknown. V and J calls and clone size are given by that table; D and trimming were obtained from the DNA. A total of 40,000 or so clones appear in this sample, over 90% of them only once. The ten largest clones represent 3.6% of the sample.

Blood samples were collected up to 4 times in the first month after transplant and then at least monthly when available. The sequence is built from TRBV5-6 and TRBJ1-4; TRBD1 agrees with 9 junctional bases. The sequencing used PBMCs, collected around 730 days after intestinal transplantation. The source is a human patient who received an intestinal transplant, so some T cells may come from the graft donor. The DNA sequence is TGTGCCAGCAGCTTGTCTGGACAGGGGTTGTGGACTAATGAAAAACTGTTTTTT. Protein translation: CASSLSGQGLWTNEKLFF.